The sequence of this T cell receptor beta chain was determined in a study of shared clonotypes between healthy human individuals. Study-level points and caveats: Sequencing depth was expected to influence donor clonotype sharing.

Authors' data handling: Filtering of immunoSEQ junctional sequences could not match full-length read filtering. Generated by immunoSEQ multiplex PCR, the TCRdb table keeps only in-frame clones and is missing some. That table gives V, J and clone size, and the DNA gave D and trimming. The table shows about 1.5 million clones, with roughly 96% occurring only once. Details on this clone: Its specificity is not known.

V lost 1 base and J lost 0, with 10 bases in between. This CDR3 is 15 amino acids long. Germline V lookup: CDR1 SGHNT, CDR2 YYREEE (reference sequence). The clonotype comes from a man aged 30 to 39 in good health. This sequence joins TRBV5-4 and TRBJ1-2, with a possible D match to TRBD1 (5 bases). The material sequenced was naive CD4+ T cells sorted from blood. Specified subset: CD45RA+ positively selected. DNA of the CDR3: TGTGCCAGCAGCTTGATGGGGCAGGCTAACTATGGCTACACCTTC. Protein product: CASSLMGQANYGYTF.